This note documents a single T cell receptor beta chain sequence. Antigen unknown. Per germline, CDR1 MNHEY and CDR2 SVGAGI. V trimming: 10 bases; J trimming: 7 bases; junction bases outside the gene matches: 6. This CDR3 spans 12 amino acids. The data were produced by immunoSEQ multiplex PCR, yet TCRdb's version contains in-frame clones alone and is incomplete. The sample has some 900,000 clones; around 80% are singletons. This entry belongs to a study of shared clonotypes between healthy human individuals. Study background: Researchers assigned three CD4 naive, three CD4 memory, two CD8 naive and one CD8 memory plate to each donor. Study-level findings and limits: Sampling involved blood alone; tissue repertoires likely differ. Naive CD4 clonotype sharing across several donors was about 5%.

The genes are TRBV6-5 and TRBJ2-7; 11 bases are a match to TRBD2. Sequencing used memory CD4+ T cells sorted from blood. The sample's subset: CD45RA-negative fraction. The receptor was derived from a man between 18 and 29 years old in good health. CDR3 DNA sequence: TGTGCCACCCGTAGCGGGAGGGGGGAGCAGTACTTC. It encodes CATRSGRGEQYF.